This T cell receptor beta chain appears in the sequencing data of a study of T cell clonotyping in hematopoietic cell transplantation. Libraries were prepared by immunoSEQ multiplex PCR; TCRdb keeps only in-frame clonotypes and omits some of them. The table shows some 15,000 clones, with just under 85% occurring only once. From germline, CDR1 is SQVTM and CDR2 ANQGSEA. V dropped 5 bases and J dropped 4 bases, with 15 bases sitting between them. The length of the CDR3 is 13 residues. The chain is built from TRBV29-1 and TRBJ2-7; D may be TRBD1 (6 bases). The sample here was PBMCs, taken 100 days after allogeneic stem cell transplant. The receptor comes from a female patient between 35 and 55 years old who had an allogeneic stem cell transplant from a related donor, so T cells may come from the graft donor. Some clones in this sample may be carry-over from other donors' samples. The CDR3 loop reads CSVKVGTPYEQYF. Here the CDR3 DNA reads TGCAGCGTTAAGGTCGGGACACCTTACGAGCAGTACTTC.